A selection of T cell receptor beta chains follows, all from one sample in a study of blood T cell repertoires in COVID-19. Some clones are missing from TCRdb's copy, which holds only in-frame ones; the method was immunoSEQ multiplex PCR. The data show 20,000 to 25,000 clones, 73% seen once. The sample comprised peripheral blood. The receptors derive from a human donor in a cohort sampled during active or convalescent COVID-19. CDR3s include the opening cysteine and the closing phenylalanine or tryptophan. D genes are given only for firm matches. Some rows have no size entry. The others give once, few or many, or a class for an expanded clone.

j_call: TRBJ2-2; clone_size: -; v_call: TRBV9; cdr3_length: 13; d_call: -; cdr3_nt: TGTGCCAGCAGCGTAGATCAGGCCGGGGAGCTGTTTTTT; cdr3_aa: CASSVDQAGELFF
j_call: TRBJ1-1; clone_size: -; v_call: TRBV10-2; cdr3_length: 14; d_call: TRBD1; cdr3_nt: TGCGCCAGCAGTTTCACAGGGGGGAACACTGAAGCTTTCTTT; cdr3_aa: CASSFTGGNTEAFF
j_call: TRBJ2-1; clone_size: few; v_call: TRBV6-2/TRBV6-3; cdr3_length: 17; d_call: TRBD2; cdr3_nt: TGTGCCAGCAGTTACATCGTGAGACTAGCCGGGTCCAATGAGCAGTTCTTC; cdr3_aa: CASSYIVRLAGSNEQFF
j_call: TRBJ2-7; clone_size: few; v_call: TRBV10-2; cdr3_length: 13; d_call: TRBD2; cdr3_nt: TGCGCCAGCAATTTAGCGGGAGGCTACGAGCAGTACTTC; cdr3_aa: CASNLAGGYEQYF
j_call: TRBJ1-1; clone_size: few; v_call: TRBV28; cdr3_length: 14; d_call: TRBD1; cdr3_nt: TGTGCCAGCAGTCCCGGGACAGTTCGAGTTGAAGCTTTCTTT; cdr3_aa: CASSPGTVRVEAFF
j_call: TRBJ1-2; clone_size: -; v_call: TRBV5-1; cdr3_length: 15; d_call: -; cdr3_nt: TGCGCCAGCAGCTTATCGGCAGGGTTGGGCTATGGCTACACCTTC; cdr3_aa: CASSLSAGLGYGYTF
j_call: TRBJ1-1; clone_size: -; v_call: TRBV5-4; cdr3_length: 14; d_call: -; cdr3_nt: TGTGCCAGCAGCTTGGGACATAAGAACACTGAAGCTTTCTTT; cdr3_aa: CASSLGHKNTEAFF
j_call: TRBJ1-3; clone_size: few; v_call: TRBV5-1; cdr3_length: 16; d_call: -; cdr3_nt: TGCGCCAGCAGCTTGGATGGGGGGACCGCTGGAAACACCATATATTTT; cdr3_aa: CASSLDGGTAGNTIYF
j_call: TRBJ2-1; clone_size: few; v_call: TRBV7-2; cdr3_length: 15; d_call: -; cdr3_nt: TGTGCCAGCAGCTACCTAGGGGGCTCCTACAATGAGCAGTTCTTC; cdr3_aa: CASSYLGGSYNEQFF
j_call: TRBJ2-5; clone_size: few; v_call: TRBV2; cdr3_length: 15; d_call: -; cdr3_nt: TGTGCCAGCAGTGGCAGGGGCGGCCCTCAAGAGACCCAGTACTTC; cdr3_aa: CASSGRGGPQETQYF
j_call: TRBJ1-1; clone_size: -; v_call: TRBV19; cdr3_length: 16; d_call: TRBD1; cdr3_nt: TGTGCCAGTACAGCTGGGGACAGGGGGAGGAACACTGAAGCTTTCTTT; cdr3_aa: CASTAGDRGRNTEAFF
j_call: TRBJ2-3; clone_size: -; v_call: TRBV14; cdr3_length: 14; d_call: -; cdr3_nt: TGTGCCAGCAGCCCACGGGGGTACACAGATACGCAGTATTTT; cdr3_aa: CASSPRGYTDTQYF
j_call: TRBJ2-7; clone_size: -; v_call: TRBV7-8; cdr3_length: 17; d_call: TRBD1; cdr3_nt: TGTGCCAGCAGCTTAGGGACAGGAGCCTCCTCCTCCTACGAGCAGTACTTC; cdr3_aa: CASSLGTGASSSYEQYF
j_call: TRBJ2-7; clone_size: once; v_call: TRBV7-2; cdr3_length: 15; d_call: TRBD1; cdr3_nt: TGTGCCAGCAGCACCAGACAGGGTCCCTCTTACGAGCAGTACTTC; cdr3_aa: CASSTRQGPSYEQYF
j_call: TRBJ2-2; clone_size: -; v_call: TRBV6-2/TRBV6-3; cdr3_length: 17; d_call: TRBD2; cdr3_nt: TGTGCCAGCAGTTCCAGGGGACTAGCGGGGTACACCGGGGAGCTGTTTTTT; cdr3_aa: CASSSRGLAGYTGELFF
j_call: TRBJ1-1; clone_size: -; v_call: TRBV5-1; cdr3_length: 14; d_call: -; cdr3_nt: TGCGCCAGCAGCTTGACCTTCTCCGGTACGTGGGCTTTCTTT; cdr3_aa: CASSLTFSGTWAFF
j_call: TRBJ1-2; clone_size: once; v_call: TRBV20-1; cdr3_length: 15; d_call: TRBD1; cdr3_nt: TGCAGTGCTAGTGGACCAGGACAGGGGGCATTGGGCTACACCTTC; cdr3_aa: CSASGPGQGALGYTF
j_call: TRBJ1-3; clone_size: -; v_call: TRBV28; cdr3_length: 15; d_call: -; cdr3_nt: TGTGCCAGCAGTTTCAGGGGTGTTAATAGAAACACCATATATTTT; cdr3_aa: CASSFRGVNRNTIYF
j_call: TRBJ2-2; clone_size: few; v_call: TRBV7-6; cdr3_length: 18; d_call: -; cdr3_nt: TGTGCCAGCAGCTTAGCGCCCCCTAGGACGGGAGTAACCGGGGAGCTGTTTTTT; cdr3_aa: CASSLAPPRTGVTGELFF
j_call: TRBJ2-3; clone_size: medium-sized; v_call: TRBV30; cdr3_length: 17; d_call: TRBD2; cdr3_nt: TGTGCCTGGACTCTTGGGCGGGAGAAACGGAAAGCAGATACGCAGTATTTT; cdr3_aa: CAWTLGREKRKADTQYF
j_call: TRBJ2-1; clone_size: -; v_call: TRBV5-4; cdr3_length: 14; d_call: TRBD2; cdr3_nt: TGTGCCAGCAGTCGCGGGGGGACCTACAATGAGCAGTTCTTC; cdr3_aa: CASSRGGTYNEQFF
j_call: TRBJ1-5; clone_size: -; v_call: TRBV7-8; cdr3_length: 15; d_call: -; cdr3_nt: TGTGCCAGCAGCTTAGCTGGCGGGTCAGGCCAGCCCCAGCATTTT; cdr3_aa: CASSLAGGSGQPQHF
j_call: TRBJ1-2; clone_size: -; v_call: TRBV11-2; cdr3_length: 13; d_call: TRBD1; cdr3_nt: TGTGCCAGCAGCTTTGGGACAGTCGGGGGCTACACCTTC; cdr3_aa: CASSFGTVGGYTF
j_call: TRBJ1-5; clone_size: -; v_call: TRBV7-8; cdr3_length: 15; d_call: -; cdr3_nt: TGTGCCAGCAGCCGCGGACACCCAGGCGATCAGCCCCAGCATTTT; cdr3_aa: CASSRGHPGDQPQHF
j_call: TRBJ1-1; clone_size: -; v_call: TRBV6-4; cdr3_length: 14; d_call: -; cdr3_nt: TGTGCCAGCAGGGGAGTAGGGGGAAAGGGTGAAGCTTTCTTT; cdr3_aa: CASRGVGGKGEAFF
j_call: TRBJ2-2; clone_size: -; v_call: TRBV5-1; cdr3_length: 14; d_call: -; cdr3_nt: TGCGCCAGCAGCTTAGCAGCGCACACCGGGGAGCTGTTTTTT; cdr3_aa: CASSLAAHTGELFF
j_call: TRBJ2-5; clone_size: -; v_call: TRBV11-2; cdr3_length: 18; d_call: -; cdr3_nt: TGTGCCAGCAGACCAGGACAGCCAGCGCCGCGCCCGCAAGAGACCCAGTACTTC; cdr3_aa: CASRPGQPAPRPQETQYF